This is a list of T cell receptor beta chains from one sample in a study of early T cells in non-severe SARS-CoV-2 infection. Using its own MiXCR run on the 5' RACE reads, TCRdb lists one record per CDR3 protein. The sample records about 77,000 distinct CDR3 sequences, roughly 9.4% being singletons. The sequencing sample was made of whole blood. The origin of the receptors is an adult who was a healthcare worker with PCR-confirmed SARS-CoV-2 infection or an uninfected control (not recorded which). CDR3s include the opening cysteine and the closing phenylalanine or tryptophan. The D gene is left open where the match is weak. The size entry is marked missing in some rows and otherwise reads once, few, many or a size class.

D,size,J,V,CDR3,DNA
NA,few,TRBJ2-3,TRBV28,CASSRRSGNTDTQYF,TGTGCCAGCAGCCGGAGGAGCGGTAACACAGATACGCAGTATTTT
TRBD2,NA,TRBJ2-3,TRBV6-1,CVSSRAGVETDTQYF,TGTGTCAGCAGTAGGGCGGGAGTAGAGACAGATACGCAGTATTTT
NA,few,TRBJ1-5,TRBV24-1,CATSAGQLSNQPQHF,TGTGCCACCAGTGCCGGACAGTTGAGCAATCAGCCCCAGCATTTT
NA,few,TRBJ2-7,TRBV20-1,CSAKGGPSGNYEQYF,TGCAGTGCTAAGGGGGGCCCGAGCGGGAACTACGAGCAGTACTTC
NA,many,TRBJ1-6,TRBV25-1,CASSEFLGLHSPLHF,TGTGCCAGCAGTGAATTTTTGGGACTCCATTCACCCCTCCACTTT
TRBD1,many,TRBJ2-7,TRBV5-4,CASSLGQGAYEQYF,TGTGCCAGCAGCTTAGGACAGGGCGCCTACGAGCAGTACTTC
TRBD1,few,TRBJ2-1,TRBV27,CASSATDRGSKFF,TGTGCCAGCAGTGCGACGGACAGGGGTTCGAAGTTCTTC
NA,NA,TRBJ2-3,TRBV7-3,CASSLTGGPADTQYF,TGTGCCAGCAGCTTAACGGGGGGGCCTGCAGATACGCAGTATTTT
NA,many,TRBJ1-6,TRBV27,CASSLLGAGSSYNSPLHF,TGTGCCAGCAGTTTATTAGGGGCAGGGAGCTCCTATAATTCACCCCTCCACTTT
NA,NA,TRBJ1-3,TRBV28,CASSLDGSFSGNTIYF,TGTGCCAGCAGTTTGGACGGGTCCTTCTCTGGAAACACCATATATTTT
NA,NA,TRBJ2-7,TRBV27,CASSFATAPYEQYF,TGTGCCAGCAGTTTTGCGACTGCCCCATACGAGCAGTACTTC
NA,many,TRBJ2-1,TRBV20-1,CSARDWVVNNEQFF,TGCAGTGCTAGAGATTGGGTTGTGAACAATGAGCAGTTCTTC
NA,NA,TRBJ1-6,TRBV7-2,CASSLSHGRMNNSPLHF,TGTGCCAGCAGCTTGTCCCATGGGAGGATGAATAATTCACCCCTCCACTTT
TRBD1,NA,TRBJ2-1,TRBV20-1,CSASQGADNEQFF,TGCAGTGCCTCACAGGGGGCCGACAATGAGCAGTTCTTC
NA,NA,TRBJ2-1,TRBV3-1,CASSQGAPINEQFF,TGTGCCAGCAGCCAAGGTGCCCCCATCAATGAGCAGTTCTTC
NA,few,TRBJ1-1,TRBV3-1,CASSGGSDTEAFF,TGTGCCAGCTCGGGGGGGTCGGACACTGAAGCTTTCTTT
TRBD2,many,TRBJ2-1,TRBV10-2,CASRASSGRSYNEQFF,TGCGCCAGCAGAGCATCTAGCGGGAGGTCCTACAATGAGCAGTTCTTC
NA,NA,TRBJ1-5,TRBV12-3/TRBV12-4,CASSLNIGVNQPQHF,TGTGCCAGCAGTTTAAATATTGGGGTGAATCAGCCCCAGCATTTT
NA,few,TRBJ2-5,TRBV4-1,CASSQVGTETQYF,TGCGCCAGCAGCCAAGTTGGGACAGAGACCCAGTACTTC
TRBD2,many,TRBJ2-1,TRBV12-5,CASGFSSGSYEQFF,TGTGCTAGTGGCTTTAGTAGCGGGAGTTATGAGCAGTTCTTC
TRBD1,NA,TRBJ2-1,TRBV18,CASSPSTGPSSYNEQFF,TGTGCCAGCTCACCATCGACAGGGCCGAGCTCCTACAATGAGCAGTTCTTC
NA,many,TRBJ1-6,TRBV7-9,CASSSSGASSYNSPLHF,TGTGCCAGCAGCTCCTCGGGAGCTAGCTCCTATAATTCACCCCTCCACTTT
NA,NA,TRBJ2-7,TRBV27,CASSFHRSYEQYF,TGTGCCAGCAGTTTCCATCGCTCCTACGAGCAGTACTTC
TRBD1,many,TRBJ2-2,TRBV4-1,CASSLTTGDTGELFF,TGCGCCAGCAGCCTAACGACAGGGGACACCGGGGAGCTGTTTTTT